This is a list of T cell receptor beta chains from one sample in a study of T-cell reconstitution after alpha-beta-depleted transplantation in children. From the PCR reads, TCRdb called clonotypes with MiXCR, one entry per CDR3 protein. The table includes 15,000 to 20,000 distinct CDR3 sequences, 9.5% to 15% detected once. The specimen comprised PBMCs, mostly from graft donor cells, sampled 180 days after TCRalphabeta/CD19-depleted stem cell transplant. The receptor source for this set is a boy younger than two who had a stem cell transplant for Wiskott-Aldrich syndrome, so the T cells may come from the graft donor. The CDR3 runs from the conserved cysteine through the conserved F or W. Each record gives: J gene, D gene, clone size, V gene, CDR3 protein, CDR3 DNA. A D gene is named only where the DNA matches it firmly. The listing skips clone size in some rows; elsewhere it reads once, few, many or a size class.

TRBJ2-2	-	-	TRBV10-3	CAIRLSGELFF	TGTGCCATCAGGCTATCTGGGGAGCTGTTTTTT
TRBJ2-1	TRBD2	once	TRBV5-4	CASTTSGSFNEQFF	TGTGCCAGCACCACTAGCGGGAGCTTCAATGAGCAGTTCTTC
TRBJ2-2	TRBD2	many	TRBV11-1	CASSLGPVTSGRWANTGELFF	TGTGCCAGCAGCTTAGGGCCGGTGACTAGCGGGAGATGGGCGAACACCGGGGAGCTGTTTTTT
TRBJ1-4	-	-	TRBV11-2	CASTPYGGRRREKLFF	TGTGCCAGCACCCCCTACGGAGGCAGGAGGCGGGAAAAACTGTTTTTT
TRBJ2-3	-	few	TRBV11-2	CASSPRQGGSTDTQYF	TGTGCCAGCAGCCCGCGGCAGGGCGGTAGCACAGATACGCAGTATTTT
TRBJ2-1	-	many	TRBV28	CASSRDGRSYNEQFF	TGTGCCAGCAGTCGGGACGGGAGATCCTACAATGAGCAGTTCTTC
TRBJ1-5	-	few	TRBV10-3	CAISESYPGANQPQHF	TGTGCCATCAGTGAGTCATACCCCGGGGCCAATCAGCCCCAGCATTTT
TRBJ2-5	-	few	TRBV6-5	CASSYEGLPWETQYF	TGTGCCAGCAGTTACGAAGGACTACCCTGGGAGACCCAGTACTTC
TRBJ2-2	-	-	TRBV24-1	CATSGDVTGELFF	TGTGCCACCAGTGGTGACGTGACCGGGGAGCTGTTTTTT
TRBJ1-5	-	-	TRBV14	CASSQEYRVIGPQHF	TGTGCCAGCAGCCAAGAATACAGGGTAATAGGGCCCCAGCATTTT
TRBJ1-3	-	-	TRBV25-1	CASSEMSSGNTIYF	TGTGCCAGCAGTGAAATGTCAAGTGGAAACACCATATATTTT
TRBJ2-1	-	-	TRBV20-1	CSASLPNEQFF	TGCAGTGCTAGTTTGCCCAATGAGCAGTTCTTC
TRBJ1-2	TRBD1	few	TRBV29-1	CSAGGWNYGYTF	TGCAGCGCAGGGGGCTGGAACTATGGCTACACCTTC
TRBJ2-1	-	many	TRBV12-3/TRBV12-4	CASRLSYNEQFF	TGTGCCAGCAGGCTCAGCTACAATGAGCAGTTCTTC
TRBJ2-7	TRBD1	few	TRBV30	CAWGQGAYEQYF	TGTGCCTGGGGACAGGGGGCTTACGAGCAGTACTTC